A selection of T cell receptor beta chains follows, all from one sample in a study of chemoradiotherapy in HPV16-positive cancers. The protocol was immunoSEQ multiplex PCR, while the TCRdb copy is restricted to in-frame clones and leaves out a portion. The repertoire holds about 12,000 clones, with approximately 90% as singletons. Sequenced material: blood, taken from a patient who underwent chemoradiotherapy. The receptors were sampled from a human donor with HPV-associated anogenital cancer. Each CDR3 is given with its conserved first and last residue. Each record gives: J gene, clone size, V gene, D gene, CDR3 DNA, CDR3 protein. A D gene is named only where the DNA matches it firmly. Clone size appears in some rows only: once, few, many, or a class for an expanded clone.

j_call: TRBJ2-1
clone_size: -
v_call: TRBV7-8
d_call: TRBD1
cdr3_nt: TGTGCCAGCCAACTACAGGGGGTTTTCAACAATGAGCAGTTCTTC
cdr3_aa: CASQLQGVFNNEQFF

j_call: TRBJ1-5
clone_size: -
v_call: TRBV4-1
d_call: -
cdr3_nt: TGCGCCAGCAGCCAAGGCGGGAGGGGGGGACAGCCCCAGCATTTT
cdr3_aa: CASSQGGRGGQPQHF

j_call: TRBJ1-1
clone_size: -
v_call: TRBV11-1
d_call: TRBD1
cdr3_nt: TGTGCCAGCAGCTTAGACGGGACAGGATCCTTGAACACTGAAGCTTTCTTT
cdr3_aa: CASSLDGTGSLNTEAFF

j_call: TRBJ1-1
clone_size: once
v_call: TRBV19
d_call: -
cdr3_nt: TGTGCCAGTAACCAGGACAGGAACACTGAAGCTTTCTTT
cdr3_aa: CASNQDRNTEAFF

j_call: TRBJ2-7
clone_size: -
v_call: TRBV18
d_call: -
cdr3_nt: TGTGCCAGCTCACCTTGGACCGCGGGGATCTACGAGCAGTACTTC
cdr3_aa: CASSPWTAGIYEQYF

j_call: TRBJ1-1
clone_size: -
v_call: TRBV18
d_call: -
cdr3_nt: TGTGCCAGCCAACCCGGAAGACTCTCCCCGGCCGACACCTTGGGGCCCCCTGAAGCTTTCTTT
cdr3_aa: CASQPGRLSPADTLGPPEAFF

j_call: TRBJ2-5
clone_size: once
v_call: TRBV7-3
d_call: TRBD1
cdr3_nt: TGTGCCAGCAGCTTTTTTGCAGGGGGCGCAGGGGAGACCCAGTACTTC
cdr3_aa: CASSFFAGGAGETQYF

j_call: TRBJ2-7
clone_size: -
v_call: TRBV15
d_call: -
cdr3_nt: TGTGCCACCAGCAACGGGGGAACATTGTACGAGCAGTACTTC
cdr3_aa: CATSNGGTLYEQYF

j_call: TRBJ2-4
clone_size: -
v_call: TRBV7-8
d_call: -
cdr3_nt: TGTGCCAGCAGCTTAGGCCGTCCTTCAGCGGACCCTGATCGAAAAAACATTCAGTACTTC
cdr3_aa: CASSLGRPSADPDRKNIQYF

j_call: TRBJ1-6
clone_size: -
v_call: TRBV7-3
d_call: -
cdr3_nt: TGTGCCAGCAGCTTAACAGGGGTATCACCCCTCCACTTT
cdr3_aa: CASSLTGVSPLHF

j_call: TRBJ1-2
clone_size: -
v_call: TRBV7-2
d_call: -
cdr3_nt: TGTGCCAGCAGCCCCGGATTTCTGGCCAGAGGTTATGGCTACACCTTC
cdr3_aa: CASSPGFLARGYGYTF

j_call: TRBJ1-6
clone_size: -
v_call: TRBV6-5
d_call: TRBD1
cdr3_nt: TGTGCCAGCAGTTACTCGAAGGGACAGGGAAATTCACCCCTCCACTTT
cdr3_aa: CASSYSKGQGNSPLHF

j_call: TRBJ2-3
clone_size: -
v_call: TRBV11-3
d_call: -
cdr3_nt: TGTGCCAGCAGCACTCGTGACGGAGCCCCCCCAGATACGCAGTATTTT
cdr3_aa: CASSTRDGAPPDTQYF

j_call: TRBJ2-7
clone_size: -
v_call: TRBV5-1
d_call: -
cdr3_nt: TGCGCCAGCAGCTTGGCCCGGTACTACGAGCAGTACTTC
cdr3_aa: CASSLARYYEQYF

j_call: TRBJ1-2
clone_size: -
v_call: TRBV6-4
d_call: -
cdr3_nt: TGTGCCAGCAGTGACCCCTTTTTTGTACTAGGGGGGCAAGCTATTAACTATGGCTACACCTTC
cdr3_aa: CASSDPFFVLGGQAINYGYTF

j_call: TRBJ2-2
clone_size: -
v_call: TRBV27
d_call: -
cdr3_nt: TGTGCCAGCAGTTTCAAATCGAACACCGGGGAGCTGTTTTTT
cdr3_aa: CASSFKSNTGELFF

j_call: TRBJ2-2
clone_size: -
v_call: TRBV6-5
d_call: -
cdr3_nt: TGTGCCAGCAGTTACGGGTCGGACGGGGGCGGGGAGCTGTTTTTT
cdr3_aa: CASSYGSDGGGELFF

j_call: TRBJ1-5
clone_size: few
v_call: TRBV2
d_call: -
cdr3_nt: TGTGCCAGCAGTGACGATGGACAGCCCCAGCATTTT
cdr3_aa: CASSDDGQPQHF

j_call: TRBJ2-5
clone_size: -
v_call: TRBV18
d_call: -
cdr3_nt: TGTGCCAGCTCCACGGTTCGAGCTAACGTCGGAGAGACCCAGTACTTC
cdr3_aa: CASSTVRANVGETQYF

j_call: TRBJ1-6
clone_size: -
v_call: TRBV30
d_call: TRBD1
cdr3_nt: TGTGCCTGGAAATCCGGGACAGTCAATTCACCCCTCCACTTT
cdr3_aa: CAWKSGTVNSPLHF

j_call: TRBJ2-1
clone_size: -
v_call: TRBV27
d_call: TRBD2
cdr3_nt: TGTGCCAGCAGTAGACCGGGGGGGGGTCAGGGTGAGCAGTTCTTC
cdr3_aa: CASSRPGGGQGEQFF

j_call: TRBJ2-7
clone_size: once
v_call: TRBV5-1
d_call: -
cdr3_nt: TGCGCCAGCAGCTTGCCGGGGGACGAGCAGTACTTC
cdr3_aa: CASSLPGDEQYF

j_call: TRBJ2-7
clone_size: -
v_call: TRBV13
d_call: TRBD1
cdr3_nt: TGTGCCAGCAGCCCTAGGGGGACAGGGGAACCTCACGAGCAGTACTTC
cdr3_aa: CASSPRGTGEPHEQYF

j_call: TRBJ2-2
clone_size: -
v_call: TRBV27
d_call: TRBD2
cdr3_nt: TGTGCCAGCAGTTTACGGCAGGGAGGGAGCGACACCGGGGAGCTGTTTTTT
cdr3_aa: CASSLRQGGSDTGELFF

j_call: TRBJ2-3
clone_size: -
v_call: TRBV29-1
d_call: -
cdr3_nt: TGCAGCGTTGGAAGACACCAAAACAGAGATACGCAGTATTTT
cdr3_aa: CSVGRHQNRDTQYF

j_call: TRBJ2-7
clone_size: -
v_call: TRBV5-4
d_call: TRBD2
cdr3_nt: TGTGCCAGCAGCTTCGGGGGGAGAACCTACGAGCAGTACTTC
cdr3_aa: CASSFGGRTYEQYF

j_call: TRBJ1-1
clone_size: few
v_call: TRBV7-9
d_call: -
cdr3_nt: TGTGCCAGCAGCCCAATGGACGGTAACACTGAAGCTTTCTTT
cdr3_aa: CASSPMDGNTEAFF

j_call: TRBJ2-7
clone_size: once
v_call: TRBV19
d_call: -
cdr3_nt: TGTGCCAGTAGTCTACAGGGTTACGAGCAGTACTTC
cdr3_aa: CASSLQGYEQYF

j_call: TRBJ1-5
clone_size: -
v_call: TRBV7-9
d_call: -
cdr3_nt: TGTGCCAGCAGCGGGGAAGGGGGGGGCAATCAGCCCCAGCATTTT
cdr3_aa: CASSGEGGGNQPQHF

j_call: TRBJ2-1
clone_size: -
v_call: TRBV30
d_call: -
cdr3_nt: TGTGCCTGGAGATGGATGTACAATGAGCAGTTCTTC
cdr3_aa: CAWRWMYNEQFF

j_call: TRBJ2-7
clone_size: -
v_call: TRBV4-2
d_call: -
cdr3_nt: TGTGCCAGCAGCCCGCAGGGACGGGGAATCTACGAGCAGTACTTC
cdr3_aa: CASSPQGRGIYEQYF

j_call: TRBJ1-4
clone_size: once
v_call: TRBV19
d_call: TRBD1
cdr3_nt: TGTGCCAGTAGCGACAGGGCCAGGGGTAATACTAATGAAAAACTGTTTTTT
cdr3_aa: CASSDRARGNTNEKLFF

j_call: TRBJ2-3
clone_size: -
v_call: TRBV7-6
d_call: TRBD2
cdr3_nt: TGTGCCAGCAGACGACTAGCGGGGGTCAAAGATACGCAGTATTTT
cdr3_aa: CASRRLAGVKDTQYF